Below, one T cell receptor beta chain is given with its context. The DNA is left out, because the CDR3 cannot be placed on it with certainty; the CDR3 is given as TCRdb lists it. cDNA synthesis was performed by 5'RACE with 10-nucleotide random UMIs. Sequencing runs each generated in excess of 160 million TCR-beta sequences derived from 15-18 subjects. One entry per CDR3 protein, called by TCRdb with MiXCR from the 5' RACE reads. The profile covers 14,000 or so distinct CDR3 sequences, with roughly 10% appearing a single time and about 25% taken by the ten largest. The CDR3 adds up to 14 amino acids, both ends counted. Germline V gives CDR1 SGHRS, CDR2 YFSETQ. The record originates from a study of neurological immune-mediated disorders.

V is TRBV5-1 and J is TRBJ1-1; TRBD1, the table's D call, lacks a check against the DNA. This receptor was taken from a woman aged 40 to 50 in good health. Specimen: PBMCs. This chain's CDR3 is CASSLFGQGTEAFF.